Here is one T cell receptor (beta chain) with its context. Its antigen is not yet known. No base qualities exist here, and no much larger clone lies one base off it. Libraries were built with the immunoSEQ multiplex PCR assay. The multiplex PCR relied on a mix of 60 forward primers for TCR Vbeta segments and 13 reverse primers for TCR Jbeta segments. A multiplex PCR assay on genomic DNA amplified the CDR3 region of rearranged TCR beta genes. The Illumina HiSeq System was used to sequence the amplified TCR beta libraries as 87-base-pair reads. For the original study's pipeline: Across the 700 or so repertoires, a later analysis counted some 81 million unique TCR beta chains, some 11 million of which were shared by at least two donors. A nearest-neighbor algorithm error-corrected the raw reads and collapsed the reads into unique sequences, merging closely related sequences to remove PCR and sequencing errors. Alignment of CDR3 sequences to IMGT reference sequences was used to assign V, D and J gene segments. For a sequence to be retained, at least a six-nucleotide match to both a V gene segment and a J gene segment was required. A rearrangement counted as productive if the CDR3 had no stop codons and remained in frame with V and J, and every other rearrangement counted as non-productive. Following IMGT convention, CDR3 was defined as the stretch from the second conserved V-encoded cysteine to the conserved J-encoded phenylalanine. The earlier analysis of roughly 590 of the donors excluded any sequence lacking an unambiguous match to a single V gene segment. In an earlier analysis of roughly 600 of the donors, a V segment was called functional when productive rearrangements were above 56.7%, and segregating when the standard deviation between donors exceeded 5%. A statistical classification framework was developed to diagnose cytomegalovirus status using the catalog of TCR beta chain sequences. In a later analysis, V and J genes were assigned by comparing TCR nucleotide sequences against IMGT/GENE-DB human TR gene sequences. Using the TCRdist pipeline, a later analysis assigned CDR3 sequences along with most-parsimonious VDJ recombination scenarios. In a later analysis, every TCR beta chain was defined by the combination of its CDR3 amino acid sequence and its V-gene family, and reads without a unique V-gene family were dropped. To address suspected cross-contamination and a sequencing artifact, a later analysis removed under 600 highly shared, low-generation-probability nucleotide sequences. In a later analysis, a clonal expansion index for each public chain was calculated from normalized within-repertoire ranks of inferred template counts. In a later analysis, generation probabilities were computed with a VDJ recombination model fitted to out-of-frame rearrangements, and the resulting probabilities were checked against IGoR. In a later analysis, hypergeometric tests were used to score TCR-TCR, TCR-HLA and TCR-CMV co-occurrence, with a repertoire-size bias correction applied to TCR pairs. False discovery rates were estimated in a later analysis by permuting HLA or CMV assignments 20 times. In a later analysis, co-occurring TCRs were grouped using DBSCAN, with TCRdist sequence similarity added in when clustering inside HLA-allele-positive subsets. Co-occurrence clustering excluded repertoires with fewer than 30,000 or more than 120,000 public chains, plus five with anomalous nucleotide sharing. This is the immuneACCESS table as TCRdb keeps it, with only in-frame sequences that have V and J called. A part of the clones is gone; compared with another copy, unresolved V genes explain less than half, and the rest is unexplained. The V and J calls and clone size were taken over from that table, and D and trimming were inferred from the DNA. The sample table contains 150,000 to 200,000 clones; only one count was recorded for roughly 83% of them. The ten largest clones represent roughly 1.4% of the sample.

The sample comes from a study of cytomegalovirus exposure and HLA in healthy donors (TCRdb year 2017). Looking at the study overall: According to an earlier analysis of around 600 of the donors, some 180 million T cells yielded 100 million or so unique TCR beta sequences and about 300 Gb of sequence data. Class I and class II HLA loci were covered by the typing at four-digit resolution. A later genetic analysis used genome-wide SNP genotypes for 398 of the 666 donors, treating that subset as a discovery cohort. Four or five DR-DQ haplotypes were handled as single units for association and clustering, since linkage in the cohort was strong. All discovery cohort repertoires had been generated using a single sequencing platform. Along with the roughly 710-subject first cohort, a separate validation cohort of approximately 110 different subjects was used. Alongside the repertoire data, information on donor age, sex, ethnicity and CMV serostatus was compiled. Among the roughly 390 genotyped donors, around 81% belonged to the genetic ancestry cluster associated with self-reported Caucasian donors. In the later analysis, no new phenotypic data were used to find candidate immune exposures; instead, reliance was placed on TCR beta sequences and their occurrence across donors. A later analysis re-analyzed previously published TCR beta repertoires from 666 donors and added high-resolution HLA genotyping to study TCR occurrence patterns. The T cell repertoires of 700 or so subjects were profiled by immunosequencing and related to cytomegalovirus serostatus. On average, around 240,000 unique TCR beta nucleotide sequences were sequenced per donor among 398 genotyped donors of the cohort, with roughly 18% of those sequences being non-productive. The study aimed to test whether cataloging public T cell receptors could reveal signatures of past pathogen exposure. An early release covering just under 650 HLA-typed donors comprised roughly 300 gigabases of sequencing data and roughly 85 million unique TCR sequences. To predict cytomegalovirus infection status, the study brought together high-throughput TCR immunosequencing, statistical association of individual TCRs with disease status, and machine learning. In an earlier analysis of 587 of the donors, high-throughput TCR beta sequencing was used to judge whether each TCR beta V gene segment behaved as functional or pseudogenic. Typing coverage varied by locus: 629-630 donors for A, B, C, DRB1 and DQB1; approximately 520 for DQA1; about 590 for DPA1; roughly 450 for DPB1.

In total, about 650 healthy bone marrow donors made up the cohort. At the time of sampling, all cohort members were nominally healthy, though unrecorded immune exposures were likely present. The donor tested CMV seronegative and was one of the 352 seronegative cohort members. A peripheral blood sample was provided by each donor, and peripheral blood mononuclear cells were used for TCR beta sequencing. Genomic DNA was extracted from the blood cell samples with the Qiagen DNeasy Blood Extraction Kit. Inclusive of the bounding cysteine and phenylalanine, the CDR3 is 13 residues long. CDR3 DNA only is kept here, 39 bases in frame from base 1. Based on the germline V gene (reference sequence), the CDR1 and CDR2 sequences are SEHNR and FQNEAQ. The V and J ends are trimmed by 5 bases and 0 bases, leaving 6 bases between them. Paper-wide results and their limitations: In this cohort, only TCR beta chains were sequenced, and detectable features were limited by the absence of alpha or paired-chain data. A later analysis found that most CMV-associated TCR beta chains appeared HLA-restricted, with HLA associations seemingly driven largely by CMV exposure. A later genetic analysis associated a missense DCLRE1C variant with V-gene and J-gene trimming of TCR beta chains, and an independent cohort replicated the association. The presence/absence analyses assumed that sequencing depth was roughly uniform across donors, and that assumption may not be true. Compared with equally common non-associated chains, HLA-associated TCR beta chains in a later analysis were more clonally expanded and had lower generation probabilities. Immune exposure information for the cohort was limited to CMV serostatus. According to a later analysis, parvovirus B19, influenza, CMV and Epstein-Barr virus appeared linked to several top co-occurrence clusters. A later analysis associated about 18,000 TCR beta sequences with specific HLA alleles at a false discovery rate of 0.05. Across donors, most TCR sequences were observed very rarely, whereas some public TCRs were present in many individuals. A further reported finding was that TCR beta sequences accurately predicted the HLA-A and HLA-B alleles for most subjects in the first cohort. A cluster of highly shared sequence variants was judged likely to be a technical artifact of the sequencing pipeline. The study gave a list of under 200 TCR beta chains associated with cytomegalovirus. In both the original and validation cohorts, the classifier was reported to diagnose cytomegalovirus status with high specificity and sensitivity. HLA typing was unavailable for some donors at each locus, so association tests used only the typed subset. An earlier analysis of roughly 570 of the donors showed that most TCR beta V segments appeared in productive rearrangements either about 90% or about 30% of the time, which broadly matched IMGT annotations. Because counts were too low, some 17 rarely observed V segments, including chromosome 9 orphons, were left out of the earlier analysis of approximately 500 of the donors. Correlated functional status among segregating V segments might be attributable to linkage disequilibrium, but an unknown experimental factor could not be ruled out. A few of the identified cytomegalovirus-associated TCR beta chains were confirmed in vitro to be specific for cytomegalovirus antigens. A later genetic analysis reported fewer N-insertions in productive TCRs among donors in an Asian-associated ancestry cluster than the roughly 700-donor mean. Assigning TCR associations to individual alleles was difficult when HLA alleles, especially DR and DQ, strongly co-occurred. The authors suggested that the approach could potentially be generalized to other disease states and immunological phenotypes. According to a later analysis, TCR association rates differed among HLA loci, with DRB1 alleles showing the most associated TCRs and HLA-C alleles showing the fewest. The 87-base-pair reads could not distinguish some IMGT-functional V segments, including TRBV6-2 and TRBV6-3, so those segments were excluded.

The V and J segments used are TRBV7-9 and TRBJ2-3; the D gene is not confidently resolved. The sample was PBMCs. This TCR was sampled from a woman under 30 in good health and CMV-seronegative. The CDR3: CASSPESTDTQYF. The nucleotides are TGTGCCAGCAGCCCAGAAAGCACAGATACGCAGTATTTT.